A single sample gave rise to the 22 T cell receptor beta chains below, sequenced in a study of blood T cell repertoires in COVID-19. The table came from immunoSEQ multiplex PCR; TCRdb's copy has only in-frame clones and leaves some out. Counted here are approximately 99,000 clones, approximately 80% occurring once; the ten biggest clones make up 4% to 4.5%. Sequencing was performed on peripheral blood. The receptors here all came from a woman in her seventies with acute or convalescent COVID-19.

The chain has TRBV3-1 (or the pseudogene TRBV3-2) and TRBJ2-1; D remains unclear. V lost 5 bases and J 8 bases, leaving 7 bases between the germline ends. CDR3 length: 11 residues. Germline V gene data show CDR1 as LGHDT and CDR2 as YNNKEL (reference sequence). The CDR3 spells CASSVQYEQFF. CDR3 DNA: TGTGCCAGCAGCGTTCAGTATGAGCAGTTCTTC.

The chain employs TRBV24-1 and TRBJ1-5; D not certain. CDR3 length equals 15 residues. The V end was cut by 0 bases, the J end by 4 bases, with 9 bases between. CDR1 is KGHDR, CDR2 SFDVKD, per germline. CDR3 sequence reads: CATSDLVTLNQPQHF. The CDR3 DNA sequence: TGTGCCACCAGTGATTTGGTGACACTTAATCAGCCCCAGCATTTT.

The V gene is TRBV4-2, the J gene TRBJ2-1; maybe TRBD2 (5 bases). V was shortened by 0 bases and J by 12 bases, with 15 bases between the two germline ends. The CDR3 spans 14 residues. CDR1 and CDR2 from the germline V gene are LGHNA and YNFKEQ. The CDR3 protein is CASSQDAGAPGQFF. CDR3 bases: TGTGCCAGCAGCCAAGACGCGGGCGCCCCCGGGCAGTTCTTC.

This clone was found once. V gene TRBV6-5 combines with J gene TRBJ1-5, with 8 bases that match TRBD1. The CDR3 has 16 amino acids. CDR1 is MNHEY, CDR2 SVGAGI, per germline. V shed 4 bases and J 6 bases; nucleotides not matched to a gene: 11. The CDR3 loop reads CASSSRGQGRSQPQHF. DNA of the CDR3: TGTGCCAGCAGTTCCCGAGGACAGGGAAGGAGTCAGCCCCAGCATTTT.

The rearrangement joins TRBV7-6 to TRBJ2-1; TRBD1 matches at 10 bases. The CDR3 totals 17 residues. Trimming cost V 0 bases and J 6 bases; bases outside gene matches: 8. Germline V CDR1 and CDR2: SGHVS, FNYEAQ. In DNA form, the CDR3 reads TGTGCCAGCAGCTTAGCGATCGGGACAGGGGACTCCAATGAGCAGTTCTTC. It encodes CASSLAIGTGDSNEQFF.

The chain recombines TRBV19 with TRBJ1-4, with 7 bases lining up with TRBD1. CDR3 length: 13 amino acids. Germline-derived CDR1 and CDR2 are LNHDA and SQIVND (reference sequence). J lost 7 bases, V lost 10 bases, and 9 bases had no gene match. The CDR3 sequence: CATATGSGEKLFF. The CDR3 region has the DNA TGTGCCACCGCGACAGGGTCAGGTGAAAAACTGTTTTTT.

The rearrangement joins TRBV5-1 to TRBJ1-2; tentative D call: TRBD1 (6 bases). The V end lost 5 bases, the J end lost 5 bases, and 13 bases lay between the germline ends. Germline values: CDR1 SGHRS, CDR2 YFSETQ. The CDR3 has 13 amino acids. CDR3 DNA: TGCGCCAGCAGTCCGACAGGAGAGTATGGCTACACCTTC. It specifies CASSPTGEYGYTF.

Comments on this clone: The DNA is left out, because the CDR3 cannot be placed on it with certainty; the CDR3 is given as TCRdb lists it. The chain combines TRBV4-1 with TRBJ2-4; the table's TRBD2 call for D was not verified on the DNA. Germline-derived CDR1 and CDR2 are MGHRA and YSYEKL. The CDR3 is made up of 15 amino acids, end residues included. CDR3 in amino acids: CASSQGGSVGAGSYF.

DNA of the CDR3: TGTGCCAGCTCACCGGGCGGGCATCGGGAGCAGTTCTTC. Amino acids: CASSPGGHREQFF. The genes are TRBV18 and TRBJ2-1; possibly TRBD2 for D (5 bases). CDR1 and CDR2 from the germline V gene are KGHSH and LQKENI. V lost 3 bases, J lost 10 bases, and 13 bases lay in between. The CDR3 has 13 residues.

The rearrangement links TRBV7-6 to TRBJ1-3; a possible D gene is TRBD1 (6 bases). Trimming pared 2 bases from V and 0 bases from J, leaving 14 bases between. There are 17 residues in the CDR3. Germline CDR1 reads SGHVS; CDR2 reads FNYEAQ. The CDR3 loop reads CASSLRGTTISGNTIYF. The CDR3 DNA reads TGTGCCAGCAGCTTACGTGGGACAACTATCTCTGGAAACACCATATATTTT.

Concerning this clone itself: The same CDR3 can be traced to other DNA sequences in this sample. This rearrangement joins TRBV28 to TRBJ2-7, with 8 bases aligning to TRBD1. CDR1 MDHEN and CDR2 SYDVKM come from the germline V gene. V trimming: 5 bases; J trimming: 3 bases; junction bases outside the gene matches: 9. This CDR3 contains 15 residues. The CDR3 DNA is TGTGCCAGCAGTCCGAGCAGGGGGCTTAGCTACGAGCAGTACTTC. Encoded protein: CASSPSRGLSYEQYF.

V usage is TRBV10-1 and J usage is TRBJ2-2, with 8 bases aligning to TRBD1. CDR1 is WNHNN, CDR2 SYGVQD, per germline (reference sequence). The CDR3 loop spans 15 amino acids. J gave up 4 bases and V 4 bases, and 5 bases lay outside the gene matches. CDR3 residues: CASSGTGNTTGELFF. The CDR3 nucleotides are TGCGCCAGCAGTGGGACAGGGAATACCACCGGGGAGCTGTTTTTT.

The chain uses TRBV5-1 and TRBJ2-7, with D possibly matching TRBD1 (6 bases). From germline, CDR1 is SGHRS and CDR2 YFSETQ. V lost 1 base, J lost 2 bases, and 13 bases lay in between. The CDR3 contains 15 residues. The CDR3: CASSLWSGAPYEQYF. CDR3 nucleotide sequence: TGCGCCAGCAGCTTGTGGTCAGGGGCCCCCTACGAGCAGTACTTC.

The V gene is TRBV28, the J gene TRBJ1-3; no clear D. The CDR3 runs to 14 residues. V was shortened by 3 bases and J by 0 bases, with 6 bases between the two germline ends. Germline loops: CDR1 MDHEN, CDR2 SYDVKM. The DNA for the CDR3 is TGTGCCAGCAGTTTTCCTAGCTCTGGAAACACCATATATTTT. It codes for CASSFPSSGNTIYF.

This clone has only a few counts. The rearrangement joins TRBV15 to TRBJ1-2; no reliable D call. CDR3 size: 17 residues. CDR1 and CDR2 from the germline V gene are LNHNV and YYDKDF (reference sequence). Deletions cut 0 bases from V and 5 bases from J, with 19 bases between. CDR3: CATSRDFGSSGSYGYTF. The CDR3 nucleotides are TGTGCCACCAGCAGAGATTTTGGGTCGAGCGGAAGTTATGGCTACACCTTC. Combining the CDR3 with reference TRBV15 and TRBJ1-2 gives the whole variable domain DAMVIQNPRYQVTQFGKPVTLSCSQTLNHNVMYWYQQKSSQAPKLLFHYYDKDFNNEADTPDNFQSRRPNTSFCFLDIRSPGLGDTAMYLCATSRDFGSSGSYGYTFGSGTRLTVV.

This clone was found a few times. J is TRBJ1-5 and V is TRBV2, with a possible D match to TRBD1 (6 bases). Germline V gene data show CDR1 as SNHLY and CDR2 as FYNNEI. This CDR3 contains 15 residues. The V gene lost 6 bases and the J gene lost 7 bases, with 19 bases spanning the gap. CDR3 sequence: CASSYDRNSRQPQHF. CDR3 DNA sequence: TGTGCCAGCAGCTATGACAGGAACTCAAGGCAGCCCCAGCATTTT.

The chain couples TRBV28 to TRBJ1-1; no definite D call. Germline lookup yields CDR1 MDHEN and CDR2 SYDVKM. The CDR3 has 16 residues. V was trimmed by 3 bases and J by 1 base, leaving 15 bases between them. CDR3 DNA: TGTGCCAGCAGTTTCGAGGGCCGTTGGTCGAACACTGAAGCTTTCTTT. Protein sequence: CASSFEGRWSNTEAFF.

The chain uses TRBV10-3 and TRBJ1-2; D is possibly TRBD1 (6 bases). The CDR3 length is 15 residues. Germline CDR1 and CDR2: ENHRY and SYGVKD. Trimming removed 4 bases at V and 0 bases at J, with 12 bases between. The CDR3 spells CAISGTDWANYGYTF. The CDR3 DNA is TGTGCCATCAGTGGGACAGACTGGGCTAACTATGGCTACACCTTC.

This clone appeared a few times. The CDR3 nucleotides read TGTGCCAGCAGCTGGGACAGGGCGTACGAGCAGTACGTC. Translated, it gives CASSWDRAYEQYV. V and J are TRBV7-2 and TRBJ2-7, with 9 bases lining up with TRBD1. Germline trimming cut 4 bases from V and 4 bases from J; bases unmatched to any gene: 2. The germline V gene encodes CDR1 SGHTA and CDR2 FQGNSA. The CDR3 extends over 13 amino acids.

The rearrangement links TRBV7-9 to TRBJ2-3; D is uncertain. V was pared by 3 bases and J by 6 bases, with 10 bases between. The length of the CDR3 is 13 residues. The germline V gene has CDR1 SEHNR and CDR2 FQNEAQ (reference sequence). CDR3 region: CASSFIFGDTQYF. The CDR3 DNA sequence: TGTGCCAGCAGCTTTATTTTCGGGGATACGCAGTATTTT.

This clone was counted between two and nine times. The V and J genes are TRBV19 and TRBJ1-5; weak D call: TRBD1 (6 bases). Germline V gene lookup returns CDR1 LNHDA and CDR2 SQIVND (reference sequence). The V and J ends lost 7 bases and 10 bases respectively, with 20 bases between them. The CDR3 covers 14 residues. CDR3 nucleotide sequence: TGTGCCAGTATATCGGTAGGGGGTGGACACCCCCAGCATTTT. This translates into CASISVGGGHPQHF.

V gene TRBV5-1 combines with J gene TRBJ2-3; perhaps TRBD1 as D (6 bases). V was cut by 0 bases and J by 8 bases, with 16 bases left in between. The CDR3 is 15 residues long. Germline loops: CDR1 SGHRS, CDR2 YFSETQ. DNA for the CDR3: TGCGCCAGCAGCTTGGCACAGGGTCCGATGGGTACGCAGTATTTT. Amino acids: CASSLAQGPMGTQYF.